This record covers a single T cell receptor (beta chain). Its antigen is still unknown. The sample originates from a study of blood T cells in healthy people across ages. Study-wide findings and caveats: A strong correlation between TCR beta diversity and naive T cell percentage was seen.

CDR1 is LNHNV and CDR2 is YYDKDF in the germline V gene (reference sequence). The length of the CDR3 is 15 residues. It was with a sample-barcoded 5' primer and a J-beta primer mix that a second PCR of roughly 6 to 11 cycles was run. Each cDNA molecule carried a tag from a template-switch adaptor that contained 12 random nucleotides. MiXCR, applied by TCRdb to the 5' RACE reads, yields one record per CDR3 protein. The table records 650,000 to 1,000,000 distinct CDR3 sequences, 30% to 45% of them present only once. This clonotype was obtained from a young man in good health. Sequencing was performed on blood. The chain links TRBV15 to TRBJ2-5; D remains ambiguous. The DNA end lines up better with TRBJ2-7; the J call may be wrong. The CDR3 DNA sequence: TGTGCCACCAGCAGAGGGAAGGATCCCTTCTACGAGCAGTACTTC. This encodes CATSRGKDPFYEQYF.